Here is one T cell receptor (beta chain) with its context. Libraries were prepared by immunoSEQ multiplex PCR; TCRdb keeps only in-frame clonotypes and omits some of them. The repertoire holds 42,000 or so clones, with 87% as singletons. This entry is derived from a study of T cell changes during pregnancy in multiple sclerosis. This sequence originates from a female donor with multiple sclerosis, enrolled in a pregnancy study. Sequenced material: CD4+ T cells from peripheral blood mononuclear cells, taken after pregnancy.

This chain's CDR3 is CAILGLAGGIYNEQFF. DNA of the CDR3: TGTGCCATCCTGGGACTAGCGGGGGGCATATACAATGAGCAGTTCTTC. V is TRBV2 and J is TRBJ2-1; 15 bases match TRBD2. The V segment lost 10 bases and the J segment 4 bases; nucleotides outside the gene matches: 8. This CDR3 has 16 amino acids. Germline loops: CDR1 SNHLY, CDR2 FYNNEI.